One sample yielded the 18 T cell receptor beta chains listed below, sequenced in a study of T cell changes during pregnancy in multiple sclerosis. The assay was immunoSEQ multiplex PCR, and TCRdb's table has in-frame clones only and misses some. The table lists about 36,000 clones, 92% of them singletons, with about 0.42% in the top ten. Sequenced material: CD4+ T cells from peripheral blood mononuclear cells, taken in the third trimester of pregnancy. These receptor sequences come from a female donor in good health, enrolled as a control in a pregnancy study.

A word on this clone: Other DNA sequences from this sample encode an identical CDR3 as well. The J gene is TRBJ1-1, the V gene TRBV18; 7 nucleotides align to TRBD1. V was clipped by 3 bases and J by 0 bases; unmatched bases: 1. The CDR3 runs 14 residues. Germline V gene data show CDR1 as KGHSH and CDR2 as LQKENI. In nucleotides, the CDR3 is TGTGCCAGCTCACCGGACAGGATGAACACTGAAGCTTTCTTT. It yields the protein CASSPDRMNTEAFF.

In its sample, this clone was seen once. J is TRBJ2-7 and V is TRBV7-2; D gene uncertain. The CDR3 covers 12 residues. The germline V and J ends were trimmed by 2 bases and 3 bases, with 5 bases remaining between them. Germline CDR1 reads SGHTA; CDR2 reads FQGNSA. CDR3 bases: TGTGCCAGCAGCTTAATCCGCTACGAGCAGTACTTC. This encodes CASSLIRYEQYF.

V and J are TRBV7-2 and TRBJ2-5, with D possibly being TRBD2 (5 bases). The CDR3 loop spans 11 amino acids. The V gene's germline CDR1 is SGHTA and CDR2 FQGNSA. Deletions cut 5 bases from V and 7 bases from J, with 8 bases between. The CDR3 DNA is TGTGCCAGCAGCCGCGAGGGGACCCAGTACTTC. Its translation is CASSREGTQYF. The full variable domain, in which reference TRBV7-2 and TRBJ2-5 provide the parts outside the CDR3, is GAGVSQSPSNKVTEKGKDVELRCDPISGHTALYWYRQSLGQGLEFLIYFQGNSAPDKSGLPSDRFSAERTGGSVSTLTIQRTQQEDSAVYLCASSREGTQYFGPGTRLLVL.

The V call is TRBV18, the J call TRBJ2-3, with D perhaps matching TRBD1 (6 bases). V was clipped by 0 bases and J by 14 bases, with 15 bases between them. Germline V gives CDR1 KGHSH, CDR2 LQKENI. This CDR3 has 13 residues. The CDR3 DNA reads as TGTGCCAGCTCACCACCGACGACAGGTGTGCTGTATTTT. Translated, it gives CASSPPTTGVLYF.

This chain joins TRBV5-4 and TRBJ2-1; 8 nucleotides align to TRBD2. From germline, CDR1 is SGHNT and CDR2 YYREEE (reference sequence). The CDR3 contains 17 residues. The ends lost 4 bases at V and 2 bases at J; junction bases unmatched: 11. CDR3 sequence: CASSQSLGGGPYNEQFF. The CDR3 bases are TGTGCCAGCAGCCAGTCTCTCGGGGGGGGACCCTACAATGAGCAGTTCTTC.

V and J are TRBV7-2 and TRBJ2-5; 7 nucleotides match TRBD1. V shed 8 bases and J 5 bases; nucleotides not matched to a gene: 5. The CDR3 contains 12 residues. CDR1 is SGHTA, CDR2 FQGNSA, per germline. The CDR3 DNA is TGTGCCAGCCACACAGGGGCGGAGACCCAGTACTTC. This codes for CASHTGAETQYF.

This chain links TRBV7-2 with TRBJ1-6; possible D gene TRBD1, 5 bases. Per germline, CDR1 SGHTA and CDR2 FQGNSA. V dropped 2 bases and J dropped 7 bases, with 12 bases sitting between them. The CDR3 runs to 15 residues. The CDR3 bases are TGTGCCAGCAGCTTACAGGGTTCCATCAATTCACCCCTCCACTTT. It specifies CASSLQGSINSPLHF. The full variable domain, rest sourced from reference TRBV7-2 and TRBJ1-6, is GAGVSQSPSNKVTEKGKDVELRCDPISGHTALYWYRQSLGQGLEFLIYFQGNSAPDKSGLPSDRFSAERTGGSVSTLTIQRTQQEDSAVYLCASSLQGSINSPLHFGNGTRLTVT.

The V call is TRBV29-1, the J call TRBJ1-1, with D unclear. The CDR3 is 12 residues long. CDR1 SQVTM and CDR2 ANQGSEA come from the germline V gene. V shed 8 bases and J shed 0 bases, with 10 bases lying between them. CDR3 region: CSWGELNTEAFF. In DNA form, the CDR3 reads TGCAGCTGGGGAGAATTGAACACTGAAGCTTTCTTT.

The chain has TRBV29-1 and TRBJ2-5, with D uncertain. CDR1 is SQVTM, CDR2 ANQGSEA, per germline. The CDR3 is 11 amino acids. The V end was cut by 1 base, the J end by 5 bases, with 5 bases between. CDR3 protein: CSVEAPETQYF. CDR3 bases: TGCAGCGTTGAAGCCCCGGAGACCCAGTACTTC.

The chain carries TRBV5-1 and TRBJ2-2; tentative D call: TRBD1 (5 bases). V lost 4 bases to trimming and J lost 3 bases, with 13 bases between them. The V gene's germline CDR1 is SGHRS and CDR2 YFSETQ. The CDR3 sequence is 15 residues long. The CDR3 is CASSLGQIHTGELFF. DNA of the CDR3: TGCGCCAGCAGCCTGGGGCAGATCCACACCGGGGAGCTGTTTTTT.

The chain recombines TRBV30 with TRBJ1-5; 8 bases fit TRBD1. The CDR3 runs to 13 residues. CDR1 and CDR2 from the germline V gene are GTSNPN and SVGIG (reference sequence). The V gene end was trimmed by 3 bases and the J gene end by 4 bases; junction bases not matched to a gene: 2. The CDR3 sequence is CAWSRQGNQPQHF. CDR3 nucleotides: TGTGCCTGGAGCCGACAGGGGAATCAGCCCCAGCATTTT.

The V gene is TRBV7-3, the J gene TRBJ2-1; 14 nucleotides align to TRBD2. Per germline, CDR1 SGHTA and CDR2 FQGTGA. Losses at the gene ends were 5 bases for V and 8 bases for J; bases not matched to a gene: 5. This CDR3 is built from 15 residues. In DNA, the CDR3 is TGTGCCAGCAGCCAGACTAGCGGGGGGGCCTATGAGCAGTTCTTC. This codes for CASSQTSGGAYEQFF.

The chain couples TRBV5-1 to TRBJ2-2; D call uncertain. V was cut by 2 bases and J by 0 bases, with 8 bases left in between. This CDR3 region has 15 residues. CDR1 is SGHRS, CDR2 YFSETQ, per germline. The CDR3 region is CASSFHRPNTGELFF. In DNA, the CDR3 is TGCGCCAGCAGCTTTCACAGACCGAACACCGGGGAGCTGTTTTTT.

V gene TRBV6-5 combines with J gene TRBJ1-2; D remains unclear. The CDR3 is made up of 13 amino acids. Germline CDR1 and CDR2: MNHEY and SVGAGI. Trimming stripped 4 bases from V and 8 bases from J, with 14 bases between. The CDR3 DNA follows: TGTGCCAGCAGTTCACGACCTAGCACAGGCTACACCTTC. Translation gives CASSSRPSTGYTF.

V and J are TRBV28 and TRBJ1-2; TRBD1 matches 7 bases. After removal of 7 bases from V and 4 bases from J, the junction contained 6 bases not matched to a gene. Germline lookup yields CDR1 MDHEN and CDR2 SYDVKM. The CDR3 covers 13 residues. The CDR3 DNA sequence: TGTGCCAGCACCACGGGACAGTTCTATGGCTACACCTTC. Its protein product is CASTTGQFYGYTF.

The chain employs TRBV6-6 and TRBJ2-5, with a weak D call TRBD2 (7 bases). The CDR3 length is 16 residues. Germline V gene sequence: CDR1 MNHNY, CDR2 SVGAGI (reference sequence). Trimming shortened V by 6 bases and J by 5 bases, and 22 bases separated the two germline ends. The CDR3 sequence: CASSPPGGGAKETQYF. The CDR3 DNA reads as TGTGCCAGCAGCCCCCCAGGAGGGGGGGCCAAGGAGACCCAGTACTTC.

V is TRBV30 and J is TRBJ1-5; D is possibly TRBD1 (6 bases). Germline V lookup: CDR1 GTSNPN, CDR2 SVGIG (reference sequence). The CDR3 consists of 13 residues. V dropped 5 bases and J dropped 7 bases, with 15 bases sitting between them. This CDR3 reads CAWAGGGGQPQHF. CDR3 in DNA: TGTGCCTGGGCCGGGGGGGGCGGGCAGCCCCAGCATTTT. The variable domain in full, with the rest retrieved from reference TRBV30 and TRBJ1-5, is SQTIHQWPATLVQPVGSPLSLECTVEGTSNPNLYWYRQAAGRGLQLLFYSVGIGQISSEVPQNLSASRPQDRQFILSSKKLLLSDSGFYLCAWAGGGGQPQHFGDGTRLSIL.

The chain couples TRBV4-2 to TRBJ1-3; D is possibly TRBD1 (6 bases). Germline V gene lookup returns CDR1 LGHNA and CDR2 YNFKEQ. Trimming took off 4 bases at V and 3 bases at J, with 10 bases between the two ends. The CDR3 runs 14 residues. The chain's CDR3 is CASSRGQLGNTIYF. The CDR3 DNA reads TGTGCCAGCAGCCGTGGACAGCTTGGAAACACCATATATTTT.